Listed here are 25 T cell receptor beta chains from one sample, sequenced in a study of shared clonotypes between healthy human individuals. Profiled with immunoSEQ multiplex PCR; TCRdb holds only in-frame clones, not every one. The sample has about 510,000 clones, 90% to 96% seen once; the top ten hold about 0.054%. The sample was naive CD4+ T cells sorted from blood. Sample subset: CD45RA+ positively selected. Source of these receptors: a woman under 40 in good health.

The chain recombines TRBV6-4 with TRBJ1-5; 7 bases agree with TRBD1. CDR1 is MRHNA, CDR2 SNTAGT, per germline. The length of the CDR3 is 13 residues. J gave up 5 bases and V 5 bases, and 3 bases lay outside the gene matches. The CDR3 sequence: CASSRQGDQPQHF. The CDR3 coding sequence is TGTGCCAGCAGTCGACAGGGCGATCAGCCCCAGCATTTT.

CDR3 bases: TGTGCCAGCAGTTACTCGTCGGCCCCGAGCTCCTACGAGCAGTACTTC. Translation: CASSYSSAPSSYEQYF. The chain has TRBV6-5 and TRBJ2-7, with D hard to call. The CDR3 has 16 amino acids. From germline, CDR1 is MNHEY and CDR2 SVGAGI. V was cut by 0 bases and J by 0 bases, with 12 bases left in between.

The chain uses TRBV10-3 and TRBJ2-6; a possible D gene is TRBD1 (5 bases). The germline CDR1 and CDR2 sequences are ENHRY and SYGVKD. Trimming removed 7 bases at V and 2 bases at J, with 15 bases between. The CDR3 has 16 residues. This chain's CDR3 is CAINAGLSPGANVLTF. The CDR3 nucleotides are TGTGCCATCAACGCAGGGTTGAGCCCTGGGGCCAACGTCCTGACTTTC.

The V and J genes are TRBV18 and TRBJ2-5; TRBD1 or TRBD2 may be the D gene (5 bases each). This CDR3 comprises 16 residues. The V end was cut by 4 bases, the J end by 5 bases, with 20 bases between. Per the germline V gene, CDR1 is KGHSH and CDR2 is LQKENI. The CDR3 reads CASSQIAGSGGETQYF. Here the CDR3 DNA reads TGTGCCAGCTCACAAATAGCAGGGAGCGGTGGGGAGACCCAGTACTTC.

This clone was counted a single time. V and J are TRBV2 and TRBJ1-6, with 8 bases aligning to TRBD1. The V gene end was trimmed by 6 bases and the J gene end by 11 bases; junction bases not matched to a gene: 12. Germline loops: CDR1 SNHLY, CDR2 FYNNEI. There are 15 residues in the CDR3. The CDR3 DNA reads TGTGCCAGCAGGAAAGACAGGGGTTTAATGGCACCCCTCCACTTT. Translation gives CASRKDRGLMAPLHF.

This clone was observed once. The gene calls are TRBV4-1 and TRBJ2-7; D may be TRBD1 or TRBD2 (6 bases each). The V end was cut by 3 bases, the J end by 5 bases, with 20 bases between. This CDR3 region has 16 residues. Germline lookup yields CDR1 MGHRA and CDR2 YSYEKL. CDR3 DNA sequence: TGCGCCAGCAGCCATTCAAAACTCCGGGGGCGGCACGAGCAGTACTTC. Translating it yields CASSHSKLRGRHEQYF.

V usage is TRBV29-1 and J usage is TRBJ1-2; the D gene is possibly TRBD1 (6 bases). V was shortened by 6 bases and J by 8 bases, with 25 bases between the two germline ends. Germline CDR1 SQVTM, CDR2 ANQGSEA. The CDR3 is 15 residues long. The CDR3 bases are TGCAGCGTAAGACCCCGCCTGGACAGACGCTGGGGCTACACCTTC. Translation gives CSVRPRLDRRWGYTF. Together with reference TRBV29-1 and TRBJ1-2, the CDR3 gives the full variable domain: SAVISQKPSRDICQRGTSLTIQCQVDSQVTMMFWYRQQPGQSLTLIATANQGSEATYESGFVIDKFPISRPNLTFSTLTVSNMSPEDSSIYLCSVRPRLDRRWGYTFGSGTRLTVV.

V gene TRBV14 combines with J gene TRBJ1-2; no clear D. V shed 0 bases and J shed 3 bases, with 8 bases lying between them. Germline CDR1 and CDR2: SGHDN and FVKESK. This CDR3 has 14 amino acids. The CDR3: CASSQEMGYYGYTF. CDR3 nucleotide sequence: TGTGCCAGCAGCCAAGAAATGGGGTACTATGGCTACACCTTC.

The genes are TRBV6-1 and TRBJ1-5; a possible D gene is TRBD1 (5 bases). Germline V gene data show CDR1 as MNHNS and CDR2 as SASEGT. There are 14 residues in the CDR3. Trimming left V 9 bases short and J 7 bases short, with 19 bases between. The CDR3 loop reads CASAREGGGQPQHF. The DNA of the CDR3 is TGTGCCAGTGCCAGGGAGGGTGGAGGGCAGCCCCAGCATTTT.

The CDR3 reads CATSGAGGRIRLYGYTF. The CDR3 DNA reads as TGTGCCACCTCGGGGGCAGGGGGAAGGATAAGACTCTATGGCTACACCTTC. This chain links TRBV28 with TRBJ1-2; 7 nucleotides align to TRBD1. CDR1 is MDHEN, CDR2 SYDVKM, per germline. Trimming at V came to 10 bases and at J to 4 bases, leaving 21 bases not matched to a gene. This CDR3 has 17 residues.

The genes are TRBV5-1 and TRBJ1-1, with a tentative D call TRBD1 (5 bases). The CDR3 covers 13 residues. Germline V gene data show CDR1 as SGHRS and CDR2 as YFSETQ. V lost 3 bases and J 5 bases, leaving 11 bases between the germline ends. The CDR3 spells CASSSQGGTEAFF. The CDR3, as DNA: TGCGCCAGCAGCTCGCAGGGCGGTACTGAAGCTTTCTTT.

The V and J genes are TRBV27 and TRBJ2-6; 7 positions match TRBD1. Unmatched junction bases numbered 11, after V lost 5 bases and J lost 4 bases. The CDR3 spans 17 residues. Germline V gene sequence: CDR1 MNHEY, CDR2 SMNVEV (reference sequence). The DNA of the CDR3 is TGTGCCAGCAGTCTACTCCTCGGGACAGCAGGGGCCAACGTCCTGACTTTC. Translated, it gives CASSLLLGTAGANVLTF.

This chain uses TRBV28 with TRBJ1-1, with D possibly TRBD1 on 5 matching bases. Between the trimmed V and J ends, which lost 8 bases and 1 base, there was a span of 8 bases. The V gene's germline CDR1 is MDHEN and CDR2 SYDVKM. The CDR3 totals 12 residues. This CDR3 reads CASGTANTEAFF. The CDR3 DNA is TGTGCCAGCGGGACGGCGAACACTGAAGCTTTCTTT.

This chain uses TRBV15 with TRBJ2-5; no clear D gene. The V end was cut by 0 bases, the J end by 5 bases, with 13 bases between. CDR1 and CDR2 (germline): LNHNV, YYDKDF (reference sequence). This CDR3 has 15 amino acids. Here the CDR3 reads CATSRDGVHLETQYF. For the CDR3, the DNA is TGTGCCACCAGCAGAGATGGGGTCCATTTGGAGACCCAGTACTTC. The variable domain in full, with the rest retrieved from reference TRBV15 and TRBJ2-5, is DAMVIQNPRYQVTQFGKPVTLSCSQTLNHNVMYWYQQKSSQAPKLLFHYYDKDFNNEADTPDNFQSRRPNTSFCFLDIRSPGLGDTAMYLCATSRDGVHLETQYFGPGTRLLVL.

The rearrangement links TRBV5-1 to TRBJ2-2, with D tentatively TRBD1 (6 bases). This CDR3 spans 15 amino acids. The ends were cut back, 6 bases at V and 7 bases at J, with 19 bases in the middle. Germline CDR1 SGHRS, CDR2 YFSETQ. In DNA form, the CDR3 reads TGCGCCAGCACCGCCTACAGGGTGGAAGGCGGGGAGCTGTTTTTT. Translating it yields CASTAYRVEGGELFF.

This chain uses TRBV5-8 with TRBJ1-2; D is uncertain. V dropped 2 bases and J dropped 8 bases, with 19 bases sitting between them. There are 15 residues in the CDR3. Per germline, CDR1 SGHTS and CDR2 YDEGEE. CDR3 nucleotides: TGTGCCAGCAGCTTCCAAGCGGGTCCCCCTAAGGGCTACACCTTC. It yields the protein CASSFQAGPPKGYTF.

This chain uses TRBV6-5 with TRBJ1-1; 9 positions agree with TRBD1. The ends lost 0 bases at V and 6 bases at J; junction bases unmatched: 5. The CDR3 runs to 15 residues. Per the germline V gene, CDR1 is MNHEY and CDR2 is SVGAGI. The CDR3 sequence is CASSYSRTGVAEAFF. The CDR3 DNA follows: TGTGCCAGCAGTTACTCGAGGACAGGGGTCGCTGAAGCTTTCTTT.

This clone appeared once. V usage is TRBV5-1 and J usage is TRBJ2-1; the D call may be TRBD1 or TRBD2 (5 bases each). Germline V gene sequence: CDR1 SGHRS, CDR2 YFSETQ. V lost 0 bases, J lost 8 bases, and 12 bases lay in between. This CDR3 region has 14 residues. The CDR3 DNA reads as TGCGCCAGCAGCTTGGCCGGGGAAGGGGATGAGCAGTTCTTC. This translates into CASSLAGEGDEQFF.

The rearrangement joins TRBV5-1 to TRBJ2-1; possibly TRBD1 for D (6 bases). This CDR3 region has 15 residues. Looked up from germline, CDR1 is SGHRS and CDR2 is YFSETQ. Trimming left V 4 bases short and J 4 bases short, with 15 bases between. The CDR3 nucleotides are TGCGCCAGCAGCCCGGACAGTTCGGGGTACAATGAGCAGTTCTTC. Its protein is CASSPDSSGYNEQFF.

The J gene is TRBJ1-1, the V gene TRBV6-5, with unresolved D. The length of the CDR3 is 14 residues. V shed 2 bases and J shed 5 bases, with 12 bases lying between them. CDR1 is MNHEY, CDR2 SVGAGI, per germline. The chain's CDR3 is CASSYLQAGTEAFF. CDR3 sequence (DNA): TGTGCCAGCAGTTACCTGCAGGCGGGTACTGAAGCTTTCTTT.

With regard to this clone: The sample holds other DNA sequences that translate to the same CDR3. The CDR3 DNA sequence: TGTGCCAGCAGCTTGCTGAACACTGAAGCTTTCTTT. Translating it yields CASSLLNTEAFF. V is TRBV11-2 and J is TRBJ1-1, with D uncertain. The CDR3 contains 12 residues. Between the trimmed V and J ends, which lost 3 bases and 0 bases, there was a span of 2 bases. The germline V gene has CDR1 SGHAT and CDR2 FQNNGV. Supplemented by reference TRBV11-2 and TRBJ1-1, the full variable domain reads EAGVAQSPRYKIIEKRQSVAFWCNPISGHATLYWYQQILGQGPKLLIQFQNNGVVDDSQLPKDRFSAERLKGVDSTLKIQPAKLEDSAVYLCASSLLNTEAFFGQGTRLTVV.

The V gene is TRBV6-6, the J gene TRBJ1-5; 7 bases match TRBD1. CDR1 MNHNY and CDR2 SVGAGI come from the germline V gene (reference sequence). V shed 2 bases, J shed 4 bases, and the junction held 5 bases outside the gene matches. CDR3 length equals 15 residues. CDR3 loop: CASSYRGTANQPQHF. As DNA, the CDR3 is TGTGCCAGCAGTTACCGGGGGACAGCGAATCAGCCCCAGCATTTT.

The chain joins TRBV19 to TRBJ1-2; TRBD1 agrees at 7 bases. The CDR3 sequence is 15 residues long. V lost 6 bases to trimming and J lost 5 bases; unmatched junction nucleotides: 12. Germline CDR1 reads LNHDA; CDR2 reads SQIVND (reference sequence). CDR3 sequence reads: CASRQGGQGVYGYTF. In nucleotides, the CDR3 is TGTGCCAGTAGGCAAGGGGGGCAGGGGGTGTATGGCTACACCTTC.

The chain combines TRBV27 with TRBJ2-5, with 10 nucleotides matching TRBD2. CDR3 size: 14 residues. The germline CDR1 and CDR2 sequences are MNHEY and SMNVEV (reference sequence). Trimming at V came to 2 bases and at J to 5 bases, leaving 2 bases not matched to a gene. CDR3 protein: CASSLLAGEETQYF. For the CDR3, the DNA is TGTGCCAGCAGTTTACTAGCGGGAGAGGAGACCCAGTACTTC.

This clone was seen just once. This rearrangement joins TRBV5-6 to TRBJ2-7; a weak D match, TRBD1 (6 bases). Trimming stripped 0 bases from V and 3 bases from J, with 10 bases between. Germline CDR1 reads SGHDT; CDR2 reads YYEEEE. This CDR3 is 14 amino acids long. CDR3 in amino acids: CASSLGQGYYEQYF. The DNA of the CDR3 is TGTGCCAGCAGCTTGGGCCAGGGGTACTACGAGCAGTACTTC. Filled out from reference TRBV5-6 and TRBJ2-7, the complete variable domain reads DAGVTQSPTHLIKTRGQQVTLRCSPKSGHDTVSWYQQALGQGPQFIFQYYEEEERQRGNFPDRFSGHQFPNYSSELNVNALLLGDSALYLCASSLGQGYYEQYFGPGTRLTVT.